Below are 13 T cell receptor beta chains sequenced from a single sample in a study of molecular identifiers for immune sequencing clone quantification. TCRdb redid the calling of the PCR reads with MiXCR, one entry per CDR3 protein. Here the sample spans about 510,000 distinct CDR3 sequences, 25% being singletons. The material sequenced was naive CD8+ T cells from blood, with Jurkat cell RNA spiked in. The subset is: FACS-sorted CD8+CD4-CCR7+CD45RA+ naive T cells. The source is a human donor in good health. Some libraries in this study had Jurkat cell RNA spiked in.

This clonotype turned up a few times. V usage is TRBV9 and J usage is TRBJ2-3; 13 bases fit TRBD2. The germline gives CDR1 SGDLS, CDR2 YYNGEE. The CDR3 length is 19 residues. Trimming at V came to 0 bases and at J to 4 bases, leaving 11 bases not matched to a gene. CDR3 residues: CASSVVGRTSGSPADTQYF. DNA for the CDR3: TGTGCCAGCAGCGTAGTTGGTCGGACTAGCGGGAGTCCCGCAGATACGCAGTATTTT. Supplemented by reference TRBV9 and TRBJ2-3, the full variable domain reads DSGVTQTPKHLITATGQRVTLRCSPRSGDLSVYWYQQSLDQGLQFLIQYYNGEERAKGNILERFSAQQFPDLHSELNLSSLELGDSALYFCASSVVGRTSGSPADTQYFGPGTRLTVL.

This clonotype occurred many times. The junction departs from the called germline gene at one end, perhaps through a read error. The chain recombines TRBV20-1 with TRBJ2-5; D is unresolved. Looked up from germline, CDR1 is DFQATT and CDR2 is SNEGSKA (reference sequence). CDR3 length: 8 residues. The DNA for the CDR3 is TGCAGTCCAGAGGCCCAGTACTTC. The encoded protein is CSPEAQYF.

Remarks on this clonotype: Sequence at one end of the junction differs from germline and may be a read error. This rearrangement joins TRBV7-7 to TRBJ2-2, with D uncertain. CDR3 length equals 15 residues. The germline V gene encodes CDR1 SSHAT and CDR2 FNYEAQ (reference sequence). CDR3 in amino acids: CASSLVLDNTGELFF. In DNA form, the CDR3 reads TGTGCTAGCAGCTTAGTCCTCGATAACACCGGGGAGCTGTTTTTT. The full variable domain, completed using reference TRBV7-7 and TRBJ2-2, is GAGVSQSPRYKVTKRGQDVTLRCDPISSHATLYWYQQALGQGPEFLTYFNYEAQPDKSGLPSDRFSAERPEGSISTLTIQRTEQRDSAMYRCASSLVLDNTGELFFGEGSRLTVL.

This clonotype was detected many times. V is TRBV27 and J is TRBJ1-1; no clear D. Trimming took off 3 bases at V and 1 base at J, with 6 bases between the two ends. Germline V gene data show CDR1 as MNHEY and CDR2 as SMNVEV (reference sequence). This CDR3 region has 13 residues. CDR3 in amino acids: CASSLSENTEAFF. The CDR3 DNA follows: TGTGCCAGCAGTTTGTCCGAGAACACTGAAGCTTTCTTT.

The V gene is TRBV7-3, the J gene TRBJ2-3; no clear D gene. There are 13 residues in the CDR3. V was cut by 2 bases and J by 5 bases, with 8 bases left in between. Germline V CDR1 and CDR2: SGHTA, FQGTGA. The CDR3 loop reads CASSLLLGDTQYF. The DNA of the CDR3 is TGTGCCAGCAGCTTATTATTGGGAGATACGCAGTATTTT.

This chain links TRBV11-3 with TRBJ2-3, with a weak D call TRBD1 (5 bases). Trimming stripped 4 bases from V and 0 bases from J, with 11 bases between. Per the germline V gene, CDR1 is SGHNT and CDR2 is YENEEA. The CDR3 has 15 residues. The DNA for the CDR3 is TGTGCCAGCAGCTCCGACAGCTCTAGCACAGATACGCAGTATTTT. It specifies CASSSDSSSTDTQYF.

This sequence joins TRBV6-6 and TRBJ2-3; D call uncertain. CDR3 length equals 16 residues. CDR1 and CDR2 (germline): MNHNY, SVGAGI (reference sequence). Deletions cut 1 base from V and 0 bases from J, with 11 bases between. CDR3 in amino acids: CASSYLITTSTDTQYF. Here the CDR3 DNA reads TGTGCCAGCAGTTACTTGATCACCACTAGCACAGATACGCAGTATTTT.

This chain uses TRBV6-2 or TRBV6-3 with TRBJ2-5; maybe TRBD1 (6 bases). This CDR3 has 15 amino acids. Germline CDR1 reads MNHEY; CDR2 reads SVGEGT. V lost 8 bases and J lost 2, with 18 bases in between. CDR3 DNA sequence: TGTGCCAGCGCCATTTTGGGGGCCTGTCAAGAGACCCAGTACTTC. It specifies CASAILGACQETQYF.

On this clonotype: A much larger clone lies one base from this, so it may be a read error. The rearrangement joins TRBV6-2 or TRBV6-3 to TRBJ1-1; D perhaps matches TRBD1 (6 bases). V dropped 5 bases and J dropped 4 bases, with 11 bases sitting between them. CDR1 MNHEY and CDR2 SVGEGT come from the germline V gene. This CDR3 comprises 13 residues. CDR3 in amino acids: CASSRGQCTEAFF. DNA of the CDR3: TGTGCCAGCAGTAGAGGACAGTGCACTGAAGCTTTCTTT.

Worth noting for this clonotype: The missing conserved phenylalanine or tryptophan at the end of this CDR3 makes a read error likely. This chain connects TRBV27 to TRBJ1-2; tentative D call: TRBD1 (6 bases). Germline-derived CDR1 and CDR2 are MNHEY and SMNVEV (reference sequence). The CDR3 covers 13 residues. The ends were cut back, 2 bases at V and 8 bases at J, with 12 bases in the middle. CDR3 in DNA: TGTGCCAGCAGTTTAGGGGGGCGACGCGGCTACACCTCC. Translating gives CASSLGGRRGYTS.

This clonotype was detected a few times. The chain uses TRBV6-5 and TRBJ2-3, with unresolved D. Trimming shortened V by 4 bases and J by 6 bases, and 17 bases separated the two germline ends. The CDR3 is 15 amino acids. Germline-derived CDR1 and CDR2 are MNHEY and SVGAGI. The CDR3 protein is CASSFLGPEDDTQYF. The CDR3 nucleotides read TGTGCCAGCAGTTTCCTCGGGCCCGAAGACGATACGCAGTATTTT.

The chain has TRBV7-9 and TRBJ1-5; 7 nucleotides match TRBD1. This CDR3 has 16 residues. V lost 1 base and J lost 0; bases outside the gene matches: 3. Germline assignment: CDR1 SEHNR and CDR2 FQNEAQ (reference sequence). The CDR3 region has the DNA TGTGCCAGCAGCTTAGTGGCAGGGGGTAGCAATCAGCCCCAGCATTTT. Protein sequence: CASSLVAGGSNQPQHF.

This clonotype was seen more than once but under ten times. V and J are TRBV14 and TRBJ2-3; D possibly matches TRBD1 or TRBD2 (6 bases each). Trimming stripped 6 bases from V and 1 base from J, with 17 bases between. Germline CDR1 and CDR2: SGHDN and FVKESK. The length of the CDR3 is 16 residues. CDR3 DNA sequence: TGTGCCAGCAGACAGGGACCGGGAGATGGCACAGATACGCAGTATTTT. Encoded protein: CASRQGPGDGTDTQYF.